A selection of T cell receptor beta chains follows, all from one sample in a study of blood T cells in healthy people across ages. TCRdb independently ran MiXCR on the 5' RACE reads; one entry per CDR3 protein. The sample has 1,500,000 or so distinct CDR3 sequences; approximately 43% are singletons. Sequenced sample: blood. The receptor source for this set is a woman in her late teens or twenties in good health. The CDR3 runs from the conserved cysteine through the conserved F or W. The D gene is left open where the match is weak. The size field is filled for only some rows; it gives once, few, many or a size class.

D | J | size | V | DNA | CDR3
TRBD1 | TRBJ2-3 | NA | TRBV29-1 | TGCAGCGTTAGCGGGACAGGGTATTTCACAGATACGCAGTATTTT | CSVSGTGYFTDTQYF
TRBD1 | TRBJ2-1 | few | TRBV27 | TGTGCCAGCAGTTTATTGGACAGGGCCAATGAGCAGTTCTTC | CASSLLDRANEQFF
NA | TRBJ1-2 | few | TRBV2 | TGTGCCAGCAGTGCCTTTGGTGGCTACACCTTC | CASSAFGGYTF
NA | TRBJ1-1 | once | TRBV20-1 | TGCAGTGCTAGAGTGGGCGGACGGGGGGTCATAAACACTGAAGCTTTCTTT | CSARVGGRGVINTEAFF
NA | TRBJ2-1 | NA | TRBV12-3/TRBV12-4 | TGTGCCAGCAGTTCCCGGACAGAGCCCCGCTACAATGAGCAGTTCTTC | CASSSRTEPRYNEQFF
TRBD2 | TRBJ2-1 | few | TRBV5-1 | TGTGCCAGCAGCTTCCAGCGGGGGGCTTACAATGAGCAGTTCTTC | CASSFQRGAYNEQFF
NA | TRBJ2-3 | NA | TRBV29-1 | TGCAGCGTTGTCCCGACGGGCAGCACAGATACGCAGTATTTT | CSVVPTGSTDTQYF
NA | TRBJ1-1 | few | TRBV28 | TGTGCCAGCAGGACAAGGGGTACGGCTGTGAACACTGAAGCTTTCTTT | CASRTRGTAVNTEAFF
NA | TRBJ2-7 | NA | TRBV6-2/TRBV6-3 | TGTGCCAGCACCCTGGCCAGCTCCTACGAGCAGTACTTC | CASTLASSYEQYF
NA | TRBJ2-3 | NA | TRBV7-9 | TGTGCCAGCACGAAAGTGGATACGCAGTATTTT | CASTKVDTQYF
NA | TRBJ1-1 | NA | TRBV10-3 | TGTGCCATCAGCCAACGGGGTGCGAACACTGCAGCTTTCTTT | CAISQRGANTAAFF
NA | TRBJ2-1 | NA | TRBV12-5 | TGTGCTAGTGGTTTGCCAAACAGGGTGGAGCAGTTCTTC | CASGLPNRVEQFF
TRBD1 | TRBJ2-3 | NA | TRBV20-1 | TGCAGTGCTAGAACCTGGGGGTCAGGGGGAGATACGCAGTATTTT | CSARTWGSGGDTQYF
TRBD1 | TRBJ2-7 | many | TRBV6-1 | TGTGCCAGCAGTCCGGGACAGAGACCCTACGAGCAGTACTTC | CASSPGQRPYEQYF
TRBD1 | TRBJ1-6 | NA | TRBV4-1 | TGCGCCAGCAGCCAAGAGGGACAGGGTACGGCCCTCCACTTT | CASSQEGQGTALHF
TRBD1 | TRBJ2-3 | NA | TRBV12-3/TRBV12-4 | TGTGCCAGCAGTTCGTTCCGTGGCCACGACAGGGGGCTTCCAGATACGCAGTATTTT | CASSSFRGHDRGLPDTQYF
NA | TRBJ2-3 | NA | TRBV20-1 | TGCAGCGCTAGTACCCATAATACGCAGTATTTT | CSASTHNTQYF
NA | TRBJ2-1 | NA | TRBV3-1 | TGTGCCAGCAGCCAAATAGAGGGGGAGCAGTTCTTC | CASSQIEGEQFF
NA | TRBJ1-4 | NA | TRBV4-3 | TGCGCCAGCAGCCGGGGCGGAGTCGATGAAAAACTGTTTTTT | CASSRGGVDEKLFF
NA | TRBJ2-5 | NA | TRBV27 | TGTGCCACACAAAGGGGATACCAAGAGACCCAGTACTTC | CATQRGYQETQYF
NA | TRBJ1-1 | many | TRBV7-2 | TGTGCCAGCAGCAAACAGGGGAACACTGAAGCTTTCTTT | CASSKQGNTEAFF
TRBD2 | TRBJ2-7 | NA | TRBV7-9 | TGTGCCAGCAGCTTAGCGGGGTCTAGCGGGAGGGCCTACGAGCAGTACTTC | CASSLAGSSGRAYEQYF
NA | TRBJ2-1 | NA | TRBV4-3 | TGCGCCAGCAGCCAAGATGTCAGGTCTGGTGAGCAGTTCTTC | CASSQDVRSGEQFF
NA | TRBJ2-3 | NA | TRBV5-1 | TGCGCCAGCAGCCGATCTGGACAGCCCAGCACAGATACGCAGTATTTT | CASSRSGQPSTDTQYF